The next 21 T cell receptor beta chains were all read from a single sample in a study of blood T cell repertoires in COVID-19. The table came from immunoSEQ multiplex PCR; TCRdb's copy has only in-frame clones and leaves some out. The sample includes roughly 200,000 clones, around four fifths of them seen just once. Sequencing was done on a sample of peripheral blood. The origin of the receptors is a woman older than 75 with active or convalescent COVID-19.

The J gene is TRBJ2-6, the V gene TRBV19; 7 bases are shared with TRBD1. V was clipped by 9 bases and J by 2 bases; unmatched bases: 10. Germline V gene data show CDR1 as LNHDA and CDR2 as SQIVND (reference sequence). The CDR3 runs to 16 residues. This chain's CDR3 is CASRQGPFTGANVLTF. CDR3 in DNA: TGTGCCAGCCGACAGGGACCCTTCACTGGGGCCAACGTCCTGACTTTC.

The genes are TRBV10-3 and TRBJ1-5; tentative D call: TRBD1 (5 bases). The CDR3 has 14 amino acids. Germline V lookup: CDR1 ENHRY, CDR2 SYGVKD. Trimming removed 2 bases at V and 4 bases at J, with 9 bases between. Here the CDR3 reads CAISETTANQPQHF. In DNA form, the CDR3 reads TGTGCCATCAGTGAGACGACAGCGAATCAGCCCCAGCATTTT.

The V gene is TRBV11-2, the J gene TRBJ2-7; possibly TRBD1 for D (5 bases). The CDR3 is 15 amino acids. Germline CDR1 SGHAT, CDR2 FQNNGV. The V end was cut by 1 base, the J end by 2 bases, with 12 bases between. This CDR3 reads CASSLADSGAYEQYF. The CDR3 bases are TGTGCCAGCAGCTTAGCCGACAGTGGAGCCTACGAGCAGTACTTC.

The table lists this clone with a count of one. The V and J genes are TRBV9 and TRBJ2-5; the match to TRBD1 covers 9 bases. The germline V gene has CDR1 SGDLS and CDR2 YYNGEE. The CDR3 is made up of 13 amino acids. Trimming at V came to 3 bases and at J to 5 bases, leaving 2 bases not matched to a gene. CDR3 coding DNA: TGTGCCAGCAGCGGGGACAGGGTGGAGACCCAGTACTTC. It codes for CASSGDRVETQYF.

CDR3 nucleotide sequence: TGTGCCAGCAGTGAAGCGCGGGGGAGATCCTACGAGCAGTACTTC. Its protein is CASSEARGRSYEQYF. V and J are TRBV6-1 and TRBJ2-7; TRBD2 matches at 7 bases. This CDR3 is built from 15 residues. J lost 1 base, V lost 0 bases, and 3 bases had no gene match. Germline V gives CDR1 MNHNS, CDR2 SASEGT.

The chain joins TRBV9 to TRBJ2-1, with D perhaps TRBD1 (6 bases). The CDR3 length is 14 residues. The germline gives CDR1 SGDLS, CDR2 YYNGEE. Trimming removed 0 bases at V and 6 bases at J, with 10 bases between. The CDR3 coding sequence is TGTGCCAGCAGCGTAGTGGGACAAACCAATGAGCAGTTCTTC. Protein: CASSVVGQTNEQFF. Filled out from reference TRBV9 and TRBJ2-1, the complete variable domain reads DSGVTQTPKHLITATGQRVTLRCSPRSGDLSVYWYQQSLDQGLQFLIQYYNGEERAKGNILERFSAQQFPDLHSELNLSSLELGDSALYFCASSVVGQTNEQFFGPGTRLTVL.

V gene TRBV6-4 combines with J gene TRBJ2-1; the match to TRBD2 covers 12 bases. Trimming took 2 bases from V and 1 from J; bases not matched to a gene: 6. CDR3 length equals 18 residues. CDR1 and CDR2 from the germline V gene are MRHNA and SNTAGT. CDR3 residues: CASSDLGGLAGSYNEQFF. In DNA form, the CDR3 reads TGTGCCAGCAGTGACCTGGGGGGACTAGCGGGTTCCTACAATGAGCAGTTCTTC.

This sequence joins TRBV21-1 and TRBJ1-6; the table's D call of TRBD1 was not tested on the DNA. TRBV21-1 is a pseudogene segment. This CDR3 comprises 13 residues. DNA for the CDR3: TGTGCCAGCAGCACCGTTTCCAGGTCACCCCTCCACTTT. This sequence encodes CASSTVSRSPLHF.

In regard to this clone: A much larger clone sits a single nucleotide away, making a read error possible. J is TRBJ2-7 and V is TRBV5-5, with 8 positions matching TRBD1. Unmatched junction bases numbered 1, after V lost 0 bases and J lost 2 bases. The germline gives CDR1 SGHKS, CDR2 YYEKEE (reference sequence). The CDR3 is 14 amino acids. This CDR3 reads CASSLGTGTYEQYF. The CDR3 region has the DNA TGTGCCAGCAGCTTGGGGACAGGGACCTACGAGCAGTACTTC.

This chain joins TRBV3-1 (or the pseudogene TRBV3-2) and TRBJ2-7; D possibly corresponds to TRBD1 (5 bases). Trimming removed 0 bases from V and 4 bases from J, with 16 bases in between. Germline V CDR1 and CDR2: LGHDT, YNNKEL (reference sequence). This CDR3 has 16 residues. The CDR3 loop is CASSQDLGAGRYEQYF. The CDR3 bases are TGTGCCAGCAGCCAAGATCTTGGGGCAGGGCGGTACGAGCAGTACTTC.

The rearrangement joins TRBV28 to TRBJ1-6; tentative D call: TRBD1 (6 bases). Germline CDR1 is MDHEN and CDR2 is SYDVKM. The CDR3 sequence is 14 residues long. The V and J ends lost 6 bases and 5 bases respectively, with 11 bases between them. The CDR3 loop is CASRFGQNNSPLHF. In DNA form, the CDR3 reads TGTGCCAGCAGGTTCGGACAGAATAATTCACCCCTCCACTTT.

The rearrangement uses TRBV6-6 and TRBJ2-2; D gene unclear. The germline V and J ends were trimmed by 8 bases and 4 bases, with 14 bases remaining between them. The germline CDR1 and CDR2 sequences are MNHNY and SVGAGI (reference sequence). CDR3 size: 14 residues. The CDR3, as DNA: TGTGCCAGCCTGAAGGCGACTTTCACCGGGGAGCTGTTTTTT. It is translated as CASLKATFTGELFF.

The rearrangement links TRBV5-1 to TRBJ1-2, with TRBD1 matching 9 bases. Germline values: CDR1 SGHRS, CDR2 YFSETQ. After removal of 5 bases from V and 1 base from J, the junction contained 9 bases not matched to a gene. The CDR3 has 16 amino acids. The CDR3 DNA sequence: TGCGCCAGCAGGCCGGGACAGGGAGAGCTTAACTATGGCTACACCTTC. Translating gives CASRPGQGELNYGYTF.

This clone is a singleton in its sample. Here the CDR3 reads CASSYPGQGSNSPLHF. The DNA of the CDR3 is TGTGCCAGCAGTTACCCCGGACAGGGGAGTAATTCACCCCTCCACTTT. The chain combines TRBV6-6 with TRBJ1-6; 9 bases agree with TRBD1. The CDR3 covers 16 residues. V was pared by 2 bases and J by 6 bases, with 5 bases of the junction left unmatched. CDR1 is MNHNY and CDR2 is SVGAGI in the germline V gene (reference sequence).

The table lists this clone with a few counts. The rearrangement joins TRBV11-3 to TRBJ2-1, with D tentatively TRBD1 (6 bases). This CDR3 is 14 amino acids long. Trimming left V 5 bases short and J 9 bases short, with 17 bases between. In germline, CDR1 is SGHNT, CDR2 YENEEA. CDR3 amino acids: CASSASIQGGEQFF. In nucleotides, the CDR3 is TGTGCCAGCAGCGCGAGCATACAGGGCGGTGAGCAGTTCTTC.

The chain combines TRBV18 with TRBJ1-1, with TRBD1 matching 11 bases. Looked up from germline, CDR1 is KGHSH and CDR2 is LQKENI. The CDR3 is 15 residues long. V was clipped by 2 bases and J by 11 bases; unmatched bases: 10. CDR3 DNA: TGTGCCAGCTCACCAGCGGGACAGGGGGGGGACAACGCTTTCTTT. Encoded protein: CASSPAGQGGDNAFF.

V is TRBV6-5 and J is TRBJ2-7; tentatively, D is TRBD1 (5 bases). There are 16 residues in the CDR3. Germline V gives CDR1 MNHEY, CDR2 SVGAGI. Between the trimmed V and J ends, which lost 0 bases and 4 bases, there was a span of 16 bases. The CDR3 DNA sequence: TGTGCCAGCAGTTACTCCCTATCAGGGAAGAGGTACGAGCAGTACTTC. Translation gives CASSYSLSGKRYEQYF.

CDR3 sequence: CASSQDRGRGGYTF. In nucleotides, the CDR3 is TGTGCCAGCAGCCAAGACAGGGGGCGCGGTGGCTACACCTTC. This chain uses TRBV27 with TRBJ1-2, with 10 bases that match TRBD1. Unmatched junction bases numbered 8, after V lost 6 bases and J lost 7 bases. Germline V gives CDR1 MNHEY, CDR2 SMNVEV (reference sequence). This CDR3 comprises 14 residues.

CDR3: CASTPGNSPLHF. CDR3 nucleotides: TGTGCCAGCACACCAGGGAATTCACCCCTCCACTTT. J is TRBJ1-6 and V is TRBV27; D might be TRBD1 (5 bases). The ends were cut back, 7 bases at V and 7 bases at J, with 8 bases in the middle. Germline lookup yields CDR1 MNHEY and CDR2 SMNVEV (reference sequence). The CDR3 has 12 amino acids.

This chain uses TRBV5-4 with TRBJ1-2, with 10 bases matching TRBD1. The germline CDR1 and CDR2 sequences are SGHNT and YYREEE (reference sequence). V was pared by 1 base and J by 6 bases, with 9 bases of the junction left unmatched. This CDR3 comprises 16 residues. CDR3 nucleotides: TGTGCCAGCAGCTTGAAAGCACAGGGACAGGGGAATGGCTACACCTTC. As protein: CASSLKAQGQGNGYTF.

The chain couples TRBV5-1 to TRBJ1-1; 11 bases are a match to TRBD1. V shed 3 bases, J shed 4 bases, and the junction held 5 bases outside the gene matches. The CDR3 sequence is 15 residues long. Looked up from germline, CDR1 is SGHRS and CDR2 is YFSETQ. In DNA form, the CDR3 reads TGCGCCAGCAGCTACACCGGGACAGGGGGCACTGAAGCTTTCTTT. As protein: CASSYTGTGGTEAFF.